This T cell receptor beta chain was identified during a study of Graves' ophthalmopathy and Graves' hyperthyroidism. RNA transcripts yielded amplified TCR beta CDR3 regions. First-round RT-PCR with HTBI primers preceded a second-round multiplex PCR. TCRdb used MiXCR to reprocess the multiplex PCR reads, holding one entry per CDR3 protein. The table lists over a million distinct CDR3 sequences, about 38% of them singletons. This clonotype was seen ten or more times. The germline V gene encodes CDR1 SGHRS and CDR2 YFSETQ. The germline V and J ends were trimmed by 7 bases and 4 bases, with 11 bases remaining between them. CDR3 size: 13 residues.

The chain recombines TRBV5-1 with TRBJ2-2, with D perhaps matching TRBD1 (5 bases). The origin of this receptor is an adult man with Graves' hyperthyroidism. The sample taken for sequencing was peripheral blood or thyroid tissue (not recorded which). The CDR3 DNA reads as TGCGCCAGCCAGGGTTCAGGCACCGGGGAGCTGTTTTTT. Amino acid sequence: CASQGSGTGELFF.